Presented here are 5 T cell receptor beta chains from one specimen sequenced in a study of control samples from healthy donors and cancer patients. TCRdb's copy holds only in-frame clones and misses some; the assay was immunoSEQ multiplex PCR. Among 150,000 to 200,000 clones listed, 75% to 95% were seen once. Sequencing used blood. Source of these receptors: a woman in her thirties in good health.

The V call is TRBV19, the J call TRBJ2-1, with TRBD1 as a possible D gene (7 bases). The germline CDR1 and CDR2 sequences are LNHDA and SQIVND (reference sequence). This CDR3 has 16 amino acids. Trimming removed 1 base at V and 5 bases at J, with 15 bases between. The CDR3 DNA is TGTGCCAGTAGTATAGGGTCAGGGGGGATGCACAATGAGCAGTTCTTC. Translation: CASSIGSGGMHNEQFF.

The chain recombines TRBV5-1 with TRBJ2-7; D unresolved. V lost 1 base and J 3 bases, leaving 14 bases between the germline ends. The CDR3 has 15 amino acids. Germline CDR1 SGHRS, CDR2 YFSETQ. CDR3 region: CASSLSGMVGYEQYF. The CDR3 DNA follows: TGCGCCAGCAGCTTGAGTGGGATGGTGGGCTACGAGCAGTACTTC.

This clone was seen once. The chain employs TRBV6-5 and TRBJ1-2, with D possibly being TRBD1 (5 bases). The germline V and J ends were trimmed by 6 bases and 2 bases, with 10 bases remaining between them. In germline, CDR1 is MNHEY, CDR2 SVGAGI. The length of the CDR3 is 13 residues. The CDR3 is CASRDSVNYGYTF. The CDR3 region has the DNA TGTGCCAGCAGAGACAGTGTCAACTATGGCTACACCTTC.

This chain uses TRBV19 with TRBJ1-1; TRBD1 aligns across 9 bases. The germline V gene has CDR1 LNHDA and CDR2 SQIVND (reference sequence). The CDR3 is made up of 17 amino acids. The ends lost 3 bases at V and 0 bases at J; junction bases unmatched: 8. CDR3 coding DNA: TGTGCCAGTAGTATCTACGGGACAGGGTCCATGAACACTGAAGCTTTCTTT. Its translation: CASSIYGTGSMNTEAFF.

The chain employs TRBV7-8 and TRBJ2-3; 9 nucleotides agree with TRBD2. This CDR3 spans 15 amino acids. J lost 3 bases, V lost 2 bases, and 3 bases had no gene match. The V gene's germline CDR1 is SGHVS and CDR2 FQNEAQ. The CDR3: CASSLNSGGTDTQYF. CDR3 DNA: TGTGCCAGCAGCTTAAACAGCGGGGGGACAGATACGCAGTATTTT.